This T cell receptor beta chain was sequenced during a study of shared clonotypes between healthy human individuals (dated by TCRdb to 2018 to 2021). Notes on the research overall: A few men and a couple of women, aged 18 to 49 years, made up the cohort. Each donor's leukapheresis produced roughly between about 0.9 and 9.5 billion PBMCs. The study deeply sequenced blood TCR repertoires of about five healthy adults to estimate repertoire size and the extent of clonotype sharing between individuals. To increase sequencing depth and limit assay-specific biases, TCR repertoire library preparation and sequencing were carried out by different laboratories using diverse techniques. Per donor, three plates each were used for CD4 naive and CD4 memory, two for CD8 naive, and one for CD8 memory. On the study overall, not on this receptor specifically: Sampling was restricted to blood, and TCR repertoires in tissue are likely to differ from TCR repertoires in blood. Sharing across a handful of donors was observed for 4.5% to 6.5% of naive CD4, over 3% of naive CD8, 2% to 2.5% of memory CD4, and about 0.39% of memory CD8 clonotypes. The small number of donors limited the genetic and exposure-history diversity represented. Estimated clonotype richness was generally larger for naive than for memory subsets. Rarefaction of sorted-subset datasets indicated incomplete sequencing despite the large sequencing depth. Pairwise subsampling indicated that sequencing depth was expected to affect the degree of clonotype sharing among donors. Clonotypes shared by all four sorted-subset donors showed higher generation probabilities than non-shared clonotypes.

CD8 naive samples were obtained by positive selection for CCR7 among CD45RO-negative cells, yielding a CD45RA+CCR7+ population from which TemRA cells were excluded. Donors were healthy HIV-negative adults with no recently reported acute infections or vaccinations. Only Caucasian adults living in Nashville, Tennessee, USA were represented among the donors. After blood collection by leukapheresis, PBMCs were isolated using Ficoll-Histopaque density gradient centrifugation and then cryopreserved in the vapor phase of liquid nitrogen. Purity and quantity of every magnetically sorted T cell population were checked by analytical flow cytometry. Each sorted fraction had its genomic DNA isolated and then quantified by UV absorbance on a Nanodrop 2000c. There are 16 amino acids in the CDR3, from cysteine to phenylalanine inclusive. Only CDR3 DNA is held: 48 bases, read in frame from base 1. According to the germline V gene, CDR1 reads MNHEY and CDR2 reads SVGAGI. The trim is 0 bases for V and 0 bases for J, with a gap of 12 bases between the germline ends.

A word on this clone: The antigen it recognizes is unknown. Per-nucleotide qualities are absent, and no much larger clonotype sits a single base away. Other nucleotide sequences from this sample produce the same CDR3.

Using the deep immunoSEQ assay, multiplex PCR amplified TCR CDR3 regions from genomic DNA. Extracted genomic DNA from each cell subset was spread evenly across all wells of several immunoSEQ 96-well plates, with each plate serving as a replicate. Each replicate PCR for sorted subsets received about 0.2 ug genomic DNA, equal to 28,000 or so T cell genomes. The purified libraries were quantified using a Qubit 3.0 fluorometer, sized with a Bioanalyzer 2100, and then quantified again using the KAPA Library Quantification kit. Every immunoSEQ 96-well plate was sequenced on a dedicated single-read 150-cycle Illumina NextSeq 550 flow cell. As for the original processing: Because the immunoSEQ output held only junctional sequences and lacked quality scores, the filtering could not match the filtering applied to full-length reads. To assign V/J genes and CDR3, sequences were annotated using PyIR, a Python wrapper for IgBLAST v1.9, with IMGT germline references. Reads with weak V/J assignments (E-value above 1e-6), missing CDR3, stop codons, out-of-frame junctions, or ambiguous translated residues were removed. A V3J clonotype was defined by an identical inferred V gene, J gene, and CDR3 amino acid sequence. Percentage overlap between repertoires was calculated by dividing the number of shared unique clonotypes by the size of the smaller repertoire. Three approaches were used to assess repertoire richness: RTK rarefaction, the Chao1 estimator, and Recon v2.1 estimates of unobserved clonotypes. Generation probabilities were computed with OLGA for all TCRbeta clonotypes obtained by the gDNA method from several donors. The source is immuneACCESS, and TCRdb retained only in-frame sequences with V and J called. Part of the clones is not carried over; for the studies checked, unresolved V genes explain less than half of this, and the remainder is unexplained. D and trimming were read from the DNA, whereas the V and J calls and clone size are those reported in that table. In this sample the table shows about 2,100,000 clones, 85% to 95% of which occur a single time. The biggest ten clones account for under 2% of the sample.

The source of this sequence is a man younger than 35 in good health. Some clones in this sample may be carry-over from other donors' samples. The V gene is TRBV6-5 and the J gene is TRBJ2-7; the D region may be TRBD1 or TRBD2, each matching 5 bases equally. The specimen sequenced was naive CD8+ T cells from PBMCs. Explained via the paper, the cell subset or site label denotes: CD45RA+CCR7+. The CDR3 region reads CASSYSTGRVSYEQYF. The DNA sequence is as follows: TGTGCCAGCAGTTACTCGACGGGACGAGTCTCCTACGAGCAGTACTTC.